This TCR beta chain was found in a study of blood T cells in healthy people across ages. Study at large: Template switching retrieved approximately one barcoded beta molecule for each two T cells. Findings and caveats of the study: The donors' CMV status was not determined, possibly confounding changes in expanded clonotypes.

Combining a sample-barcoded 5' primer with a J-beta primer mix, a second PCR ran for 7 to 11 cycles. Researchers report that a template-switch adaptor with 12 random nucleotides tagged each cDNA molecule. TCRdb passed the 5' RACE reads through MiXCR, listing each CDR3 protein once. The data show under 2 million distinct CDR3 sequences, with 30% to 35% seen just once and over 9% held by the top ten. CDR1 SEHNR and CDR2 FQNEAQ come from the germline V gene (reference sequence). CDR3 length equals 15 residues. Germline trimming cut 7 bases from V and 4 bases from J; bases unmatched to any gene: 12. Peripheral blood from each donor was collected in a volume of ten milliliters. This clonotype has just a few counts. The target antigen is unknown.

The TCR sequence derives from a woman in her twenties or thirties in good health. The sequencing sample was made of blood. The chain links TRBV7-9 to TRBJ1-1; 7 bases are shared with TRBD1. CDR3 sequence (DNA): TGTGCCAGCACCATGCTTGCAGGGGGAAGCACTGAAGCTTTCTTT. This gives the protein CASTMLAGGSTEAFF.